The 20 T cell receptor beta chains reported below all come from one sample, sequenced in a study of blood T cell repertoires in COVID-19. The method was immunoSEQ multiplex PCR; TCRdb's version includes in-frame clones alone and lacks a portion of them. The sample records fewer than 350,000 clones, approximately 89% being singletons. Sequenced sample: peripheral blood. The source is an older woman with COVID-19, enrolled during active disease.

DNA for the CDR3: TGTGCCAGCAGCTTTCTTACAATACCCACTGAAGCTTTCTTT. This gives the protein CASSFLTIPTEAFF. V and J are TRBV5-4 and TRBJ1-1, with D unclear. This CDR3 region has 14 residues. V lost 2 bases and J lost 4, with 12 bases in between. The germline CDR1 and CDR2 sequences are SGHNT and YYREEE (reference sequence).

The chain employs TRBV5-1 and TRBJ2-1; 8 bases match TRBD1. V shed 1 base and J 6 bases; nucleotides not matched to a gene: 6. In germline, CDR1 is SGHRS, CDR2 YFSETQ. This CDR3 has 15 amino acids. For the CDR3, the DNA is TGCGCCAGCAGCTTGTGGCAGGGGGCGGGCAATGAGCAGTTCTTC. Protein product: CASSLWQGAGNEQFF.

The chain uses TRBV6-5 and TRBJ1-1, with D possibly matching TRBD1 (5 bases). Trimming left V 5 bases short and J 3 bases short, with 16 bases between. Germline CDR1 is MNHEY and CDR2 is SVGAGI. This CDR3 is 15 amino acids long. The CDR3 sequence is CASSKRQPGYTEAFF. CDR3 in DNA: TGTGCCAGCAGTAAACGACAGCCCGGGTACACTGAAGCTTTCTTT.

This sequence joins TRBV29-1 and TRBJ1-3; D is perhaps TRBD1 (5 bases). There are 13 residues in the CDR3. The germline V gene has CDR1 SQVTM and CDR2 ANQGSEA. Trimming shortened V by 6 bases and J by 2 bases, and 11 bases separated the two germline ends. CDR3 sequence reads: CSVGGSTGNTIYF. DNA for the CDR3: TGCAGCGTGGGGGGGAGTACTGGAAACACCATATATTTT.

This chain joins TRBV27 and TRBJ2-1, with 10 bases aligning to TRBD2. The V gene's germline CDR1 is MNHEY and CDR2 SMNVEV (reference sequence). The CDR3 covers 15 residues. J lost 6 bases, V lost 0 bases, and 2 bases had no gene match. CDR3 residues: CASSLSPSGGNEQFF. The CDR3 nucleotides are TGTGCCAGCAGTTTATCCCCTAGCGGGGGCAATGAGCAGTTCTTC.

V and J are TRBV12-2 and TRBJ2-3; TRBD2 reflects the table's D call only, with no check against the DNA. TRBV12-2 is classified as a pseudogene. The CDR3 totals 17 residues. CDR3 sequence reads: CASRLFPSGGVADTQYF. The CDR3 DNA sequence: TGTGCAAGTCGCTTATTTCCTAGCGGGGGGGTAGCAGATACGCAGTATTTT.

The chain couples TRBV5-1 to TRBJ2-3; 8 bases are shared with TRBD2. The CDR3 contains 18 residues. With 3 bases clipped from V and 2 bases from J, the junction kept 14 bases outside the gene matches. CDR1 SGHRS and CDR2 YFSETQ come from the germline V gene. The CDR3 protein is CASSSPEGSGDNTDTQYF. CDR3 coding DNA: TGCGCCAGCAGCTCCCCTGAGGGTAGCGGGGACAACACAGATACGCAGTATTTT.

Turning to this clone: The same CDR3 also results from other DNA sequences found in this sample. The chain links TRBV6-5 to TRBJ1-5, with 7 bases matching TRBD1. V gave up 0 bases and J gave up 4 bases; unmatched junction bases: 3. CDR1 is MNHEY, CDR2 SVGAGI, per germline. The CDR3 covers 15 residues. As DNA, the CDR3 is TGTGCCAGCAGTTACTCCGGGACAGCTAATCAGCCCCAGCATTTT. This translates into CASSYSGTANQPQHF.

The V gene is TRBV28, the J gene TRBJ2-7; the match to TRBD2 covers 11 bases. V was pared by 6 bases and J by 1 base, with 5 bases of the junction left unmatched. The CDR3 extends over 15 amino acids. The germline V gene encodes CDR1 MDHEN and CDR2 SYDVKM. The DNA for the CDR3 is TGTGCCAGCAGGAACCTAGCGGGGGGATCCTACGAGCAGTACTTC. Its translation: CASRNLAGGSYEQYF.

V is TRBV5-6 and J is TRBJ2-3, with D tentatively TRBD1 (6 bases). CDR1 is SGHDT, CDR2 YYEEEE, per germline. This CDR3 has 16 residues. V was pared by 1 base and J by 0 bases, with 12 bases between. CDR3: CASSLRAGASTDTQYF. The CDR3, as DNA: TGTGCCAGCAGCTTGAGGGCAGGGGCTAGCACAGATACGCAGTATTTT.

The table lists this clone with a count of one. This chain uses TRBV5-1 with TRBJ2-7; 9 bases are shared with TRBD1. The CDR3 spans 14 residues. CDR1 is SGHRS, CDR2 YFSETQ, per germline. The V segment lost 5 bases and the J segment 5 bases; nucleotides outside the gene matches: 8. The CDR3 sequence: CASRKDRGSDEQYF. The CDR3, as DNA: TGCGCCAGCAGGAAGGACAGGGGTTCGGACGAGCAGTACTTC.

V and J are TRBV3-1 (or the pseudogene TRBV3-2) and TRBJ1-2; TRBD1 matches 7 bases. Per germline, CDR1 LGHDT and CDR2 YNNKEL (reference sequence). The CDR3 is 17 amino acids. J lost 4 bases, V lost 5 bases, and 16 bases had no gene match. The CDR3 region is CASSKGTANPNAYGYTF. The CDR3 DNA reads as TGTGCCAGCAGCAAAGGGACAGCAAACCCAAACGCCTATGGCTACACCTTC.

The genes are TRBV10-2 and TRBJ2-3, with TRBD2 identical over 7 bases. Germline V gene data show CDR1 as WSHSY and CDR2 as SAAADI. V gave up 6 bases and J gave up 3 bases; unmatched junction bases: 3. There are 13 residues in the CDR3. CDR3 bases: TGCGCCAGCAGGCTGGGGGGGACAGATACGCAGTATTTT. This translates into CASRLGGTDTQYF.

V and J are TRBV7-2 and TRBJ2-3; perhaps TRBD1 as D (5 bases). CDR1 and CDR2 (germline): SGHTA, FQGNSA. V was cut by 5 bases and J by 5 bases, with 11 bases left in between. The CDR3 totals 13 residues. CDR3 in amino acids: CASSPTAGDTQYF. The CDR3 DNA follows: TGTGCCAGCAGCCCGACAGCCGGAGATACGCAGTATTTT.

The chain combines TRBV30 with TRBJ1-6; perhaps TRBD1 as D (5 bases). The CDR3 contains 17 residues. Germline V CDR1 and CDR2: GTSNPN, SVGIG (reference sequence). Trimming removed 3 bases from V and 4 bases from J, with 19 bases in between. CDR3 residues: CAWRGSHQGKYNSPLHF. CDR3 nucleotides: TGTGCCTGGAGGGGCTCCCATCAGGGAAAGTATAATTCACCCCTCCACTTT.

V usage is TRBV6-5 and J usage is TRBJ1-1; D is perhaps TRBD1 (5 bases). This CDR3 spans 15 amino acids. Per germline, CDR1 MNHEY and CDR2 SVGAGI. Trimming removed 6 bases at V and 5 bases at J, with 19 bases between. CDR3 nucleotide sequence: TGTGCCAGCAGCAGGGCCGGGCAGTCGGTGACTGAAGCTTTCTTT. Translated: CASSRAGQSVTEAFF.

The V and J genes are TRBV6-5 and TRBJ1-6; TRBD1 aligns across 7 bases. V lost 6 bases and J lost 11; bases outside the gene matches: 13. This CDR3 is built from 15 residues. CDR1 is MNHEY, CDR2 SVGAGI, per germline. CDR3 region: CASSQDRQGAAPLHF. In DNA form, the CDR3 reads TGTGCCAGCAGCCAAGACCGACAGGGAGCGGCACCCCTCCACTTT.

V usage is TRBV5-6 and J usage is TRBJ1-1, with 10 bases matching TRBD1. The CDR3 consists of 16 residues. The junction had 8 bases not matched to a gene; V was cut back by 3 bases and J by 3 bases. Germline V gene lookup returns CDR1 SGHDT and CDR2 YYEEEE. The CDR3 here is CASSSGQGFGYTEAFF. The CDR3 bases are TGTGCCAGCAGCTCGGGACAGGGGTTTGGGTACACTGAAGCTTTCTTT.

The CDR3 bases are TGTGCCTGGAGTTCCCCCGGGACAGTCGATAGCAATCAGCCCCAGCATTTT. This encodes CAWSSPGTVDSNQPQHF. The J gene is TRBJ1-5, the V gene TRBV30; TRBD1 matches 7 bases. This CDR3 has 17 amino acids. The germline V gene encodes CDR1 GTSNPN and CDR2 SVGIG (reference sequence). V shed 2 bases, J shed 0 bases, and the junction held 10 bases outside the gene matches.

The genes are TRBV7-8 and TRBJ1-5; the match to TRBD1 covers 9 bases. The germline CDR1 and CDR2 sequences are SGHVS and FQNEAQ. The CDR3 runs to 18 residues. J gave up 1 base and V 5 bases, and 12 bases lay outside the gene matches. CDR3 residues: CASSAWTGEIRSNQPQHF. The CDR3 DNA is TGTGCCAGCAGCGCCTGGACAGGGGAAATAAGAAGCAATCAGCCCCAGCATTTT.